The present T cell receptor beta chain was sequenced within a study of cytotoxic CD8 clonotypes in ibrutinib-treated CLL. Details on this clone: Its antigen is undetermined.

Libraries were prepared by immunoSEQ multiplex PCR; TCRdb keeps only in-frame clonotypes and omits some of them. Of 300,000 to 400,000 clones in the sample, approximately 67% were seen once. Study-wide points: Public clonotypes, rarely seen, contracted or held steady on treatment.

Germline loops: CDR1 MNHNS, CDR2 SASEGT. The CDR3 contains 13 residues. Trimming took 2 bases from V and 7 from J, leaving 12 bases between them. The chain combines TRBV6-1 with TRBJ2-7, with a tentative D call TRBD2 (6 bases). This clonotype was sampled from a human donor with chronic lymphocytic leukemia. The sample consisted of PBMCs, taken after 36 months of ibrutinib treatment. The CDR3 region has the DNA TGTGCCAGCAGTGAACGACTAGTACCGGAGCAGTACTTC. It is translated as CASSERLVPEQYF.